These 7 T cell receptor beta chains were sequenced from one sample in a study of cytomegalovirus exposure and HLA in healthy donors. This PCR relied on a set of 60 Vbeta primers and 13 Jbeta primers. Method: immunoSEQ multiplex PCR; TCRdb's copy keeps in-frame clones and lacks some. The sample includes about 95,000 clones, about four fifths seen only once; the top ten take under 5.5%. The material sequenced was PBMCs. These receptors all stem from a woman aged 70-85 years in good health and CMV-seropositive.

CDR3 residues: CASSQDRGLATAQYF. In DNA form, the CDR3 reads TGCGCCAGCAGCCAAGATAGAGGCTTAGCCACCGCGCAGTATTTT. This chain joins TRBV4-3 and TRBJ2-3; D is unclear. CDR3 length: 15 amino acids. Per germline, CDR1 LGHNA and CDR2 YSLEER. V was cut by 0 bases and J by 10 bases, with 17 bases left in between.

The chain joins TRBV19 to TRBJ2-1; weak D call: TRBD2 (6 bases). Germline lookup yields CDR1 LNHDA and CDR2 SQIVND (reference sequence). Trimming removed 9 bases from V and 4 bases from J, with 19 bases in between. This CDR3 has 15 residues. The CDR3 DNA reads as TGTGCCAGCTCCCCCGGGACTCTATTATACAATGAGCAGTTCTTC. This codes for CASSPGTLLYNEQFF.

This chain joins TRBV7-3 and TRBJ2-7, with D possibly being TRBD1 (6 bases). V lost 5 bases and J lost 2, with 10 bases in between. The CDR3 contains 13 residues. CDR1 and CDR2 from the germline V gene are SGHTA and FQGTGA. The DNA of the CDR3 is TGTGCCAGCAGCCAGGGGACCACCTACGAGCAGTACTTC. It is translated as CASSQGTTYEQYF.

The chain is built from TRBV9 and TRBJ2-7; no clear D gene. V dropped 4 bases and J dropped 6 bases, with 20 bases sitting between them. CDR1 is SGDLS and CDR2 is YYNGEE in the germline V gene. The CDR3 has 15 amino acids. CDR3 sequence reads: CASSPRVGSAIEQYF. Written as DNA, the CDR3 is TGTGCCAGCAGCCCCCGGGTAGGCTCAGCGATCGAGCAGTACTTC.

The gene calls are TRBV19 and TRBJ2-5; perhaps TRBD1 as D (5 bases). The CDR3 contains 13 residues. Germline CDR1 and CDR2: LNHDA and SQIVND (reference sequence). Deletions cut 6 bases from V and 5 bases from J, with 13 bases between. CDR3 amino acids: CASSTRWGETQYF. In DNA, the CDR3 is TGTGCCAGTAGCACACGATGGGGCGAGACCCAGTACTTC. Combining the CDR3 with reference TRBV19 and TRBJ2-5 gives the whole variable domain DGGITQSPKYLFRKEGQNVTLSCEQNLNHDAMYWYRQDPGQGLRLIYYSQIVNDFQKGDIAEGYSVSREKKESFPLTVTSAQKNPTAFYLCASSTRWGETQYFGPGTRLLVL.

The CDR3 loop is CASNPQRAGTNYGYTF. CDR3 DNA sequence: TGTGCCAGCAACCCCCAGAGGGCAGGGACAAACTATGGCTACACCTTC. V and J are TRBV27 and TRBJ1-2, with a possible D match to TRBD1 (6 bases). V shed 7 bases and J shed 2 bases, with 20 bases lying between them. CDR1 is MNHEY and CDR2 is SMNVEV in the germline V gene (reference sequence). The CDR3 totals 16 residues.

The chain couples TRBV30 to TRBJ2-5; 10 positions agree with TRBD2. The closer fit of TRBJ2-7 to the DNA end suggests the J call may be wrong. Germline CDR1 and CDR2: GTSNPN and SVGIG (reference sequence). CDR3 length equals 14 residues. The CDR3 sequence: CAWTSLAGSYEQYF. Written as DNA, the CDR3 is TGTGCCTGGACCTCACTAGCGGGATCCTACGAGCAGTACTTC.